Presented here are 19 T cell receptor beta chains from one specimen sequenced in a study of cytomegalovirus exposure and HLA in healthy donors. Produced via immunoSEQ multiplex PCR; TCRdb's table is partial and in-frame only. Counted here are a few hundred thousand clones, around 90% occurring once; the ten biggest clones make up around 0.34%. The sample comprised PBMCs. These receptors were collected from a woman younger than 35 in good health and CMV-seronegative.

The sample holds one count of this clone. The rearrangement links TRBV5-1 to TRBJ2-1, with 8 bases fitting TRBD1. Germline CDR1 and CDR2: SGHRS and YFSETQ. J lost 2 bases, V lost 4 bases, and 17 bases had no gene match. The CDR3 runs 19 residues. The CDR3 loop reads CASSPAVGQDLTPYNEQFF. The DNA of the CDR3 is TGCGCCAGCAGCCCGGCCGTGGGACAGGATTTGACCCCCTACAATGAGCAGTTCTTC.

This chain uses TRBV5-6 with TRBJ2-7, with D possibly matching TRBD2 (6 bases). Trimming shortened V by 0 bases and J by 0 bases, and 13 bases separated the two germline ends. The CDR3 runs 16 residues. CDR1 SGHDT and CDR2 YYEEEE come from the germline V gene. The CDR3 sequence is CASSLVQRADSYEQYV. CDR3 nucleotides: TGTGCCAGCAGCTTGGTGCAGCGGGCGGACTCCTACGAGCAGTACGTC.

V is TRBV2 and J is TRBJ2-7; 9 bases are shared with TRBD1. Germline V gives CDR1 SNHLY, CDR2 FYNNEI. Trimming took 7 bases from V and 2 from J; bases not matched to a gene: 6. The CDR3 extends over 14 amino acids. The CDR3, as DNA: TGTGCCAGCATTCTTAGGACAGGGGCCTACGAGCAGTACTTC. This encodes CASILRTGAYEQYF.

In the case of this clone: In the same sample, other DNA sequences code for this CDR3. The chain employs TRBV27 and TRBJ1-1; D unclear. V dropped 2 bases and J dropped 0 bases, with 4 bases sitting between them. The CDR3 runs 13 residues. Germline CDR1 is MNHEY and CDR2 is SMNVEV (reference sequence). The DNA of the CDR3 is TGTGCCAGCAGTTTAACTGTGAACACTGAAGCTTTCTTT. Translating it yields CASSLTVNTEAFF.

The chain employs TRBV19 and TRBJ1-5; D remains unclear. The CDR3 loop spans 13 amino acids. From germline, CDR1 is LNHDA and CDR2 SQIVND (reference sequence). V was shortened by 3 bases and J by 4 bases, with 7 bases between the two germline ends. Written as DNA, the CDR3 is TGTGCCAGTAGTATCTCCAGGAATCAGCCCCAGCATTTT. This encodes CASSISRNQPQHF.

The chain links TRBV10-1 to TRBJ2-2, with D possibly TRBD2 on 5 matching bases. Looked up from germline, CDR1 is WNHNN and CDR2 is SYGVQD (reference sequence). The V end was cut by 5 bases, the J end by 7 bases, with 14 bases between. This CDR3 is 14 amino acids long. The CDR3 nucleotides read TGCGCCAGCAGTAAAAAGAGGGATGTCGGGGAGCTGTTTTTT. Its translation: CASSKKRDVGELFF.

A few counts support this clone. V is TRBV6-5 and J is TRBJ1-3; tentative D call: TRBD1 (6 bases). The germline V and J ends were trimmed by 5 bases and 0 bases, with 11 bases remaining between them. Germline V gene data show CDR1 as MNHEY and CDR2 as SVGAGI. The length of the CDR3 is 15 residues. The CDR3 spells CASSTGTFSGNTIYF. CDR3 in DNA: TGTGCCAGCAGTACAGGGACCTTCTCTGGAAACACCATATATTTT.

CDR3 residues: CASSLTPGDQPQHF. The CDR3 nucleotides are TGTGCCAGCAGCTTAACCCCAGGGGATCAGCCCCAGCATTTT. The chain links TRBV11-2 to TRBJ1-5; a weak D match, TRBD1 (6 bases). The CDR3 has 14 residues. V lost 2 bases and J lost 5, with 10 bases in between. CDR1 SGHAT and CDR2 FQNNGV come from the germline V gene.

CDR3 nucleotide sequence: TGTGCAGCGACCACGAACACTGAAGCTTTCTTT. Translating it yields CAATTNTEAFF. J is TRBJ1-1 and V is TRBV19, with D unresolved. Germline CDR1 reads LNHDA; CDR2 reads SQIVND (reference sequence). The CDR3 extends over 11 amino acids. Based on the CDR3 plus reference TRBV19 and TRBJ1-1, the full variable domain is DGGITQSPKYLFRKEGQNVTLSCEQNLNHDAMYWYRQDPGQGLRLIYYSQIVNDFQKGDIAEGYSVSREKKESFPLTVTSAQKNPTAFYLCAATTNTEAFFGQGTRLTVV.

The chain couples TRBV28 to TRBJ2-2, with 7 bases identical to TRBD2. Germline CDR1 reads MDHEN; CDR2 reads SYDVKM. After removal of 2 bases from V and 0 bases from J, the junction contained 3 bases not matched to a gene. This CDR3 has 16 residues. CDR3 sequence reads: CASSLRRGTNTGELFF. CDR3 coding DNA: TGTGCCAGCAGTTTAAGGCGGGGGACGAACACCGGGGAGCTGTTTTTT.

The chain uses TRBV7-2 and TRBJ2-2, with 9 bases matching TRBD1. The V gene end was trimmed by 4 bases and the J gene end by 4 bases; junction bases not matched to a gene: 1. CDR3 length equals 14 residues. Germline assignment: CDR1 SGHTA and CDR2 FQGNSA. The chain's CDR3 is CASSSGQGTGELFF. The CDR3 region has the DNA TGTGCCAGCAGCTCGGGACAGGGCACCGGGGAGCTGTTTTTT.

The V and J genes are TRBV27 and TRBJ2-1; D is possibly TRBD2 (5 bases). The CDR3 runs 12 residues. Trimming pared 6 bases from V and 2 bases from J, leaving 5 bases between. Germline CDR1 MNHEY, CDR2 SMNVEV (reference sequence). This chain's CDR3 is CASRTTYNEQFF. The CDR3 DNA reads TGTGCCAGCAGGACTACCTACAATGAGCAGTTCTTC.

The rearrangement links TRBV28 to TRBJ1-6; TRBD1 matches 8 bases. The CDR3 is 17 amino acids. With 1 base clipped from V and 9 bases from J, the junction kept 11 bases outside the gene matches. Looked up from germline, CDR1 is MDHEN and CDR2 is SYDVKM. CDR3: CASSLSPHRGGISPLHF. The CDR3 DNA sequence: TGTGCCAGCAGTTTATCCCCGCACAGGGGGGGTATTTCACCCCTCCACTTT.

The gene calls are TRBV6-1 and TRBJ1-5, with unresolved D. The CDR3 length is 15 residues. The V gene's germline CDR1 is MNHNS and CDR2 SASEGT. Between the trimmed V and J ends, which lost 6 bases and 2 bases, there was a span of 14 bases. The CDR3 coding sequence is TGTGCCAGCAGCCCTTTGTGGCTGGGCAATCAGCCCCAGCATTTT. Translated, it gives CASSPLWLGNQPQHF.

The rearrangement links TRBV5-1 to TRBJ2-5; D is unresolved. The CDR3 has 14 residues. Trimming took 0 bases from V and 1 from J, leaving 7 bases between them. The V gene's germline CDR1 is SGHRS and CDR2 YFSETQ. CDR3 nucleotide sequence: TGCGCCAGCAGCTTGGTAGAGCTCCAAGAGACCCAGTACTTC. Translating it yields CASSLVELQETQYF.

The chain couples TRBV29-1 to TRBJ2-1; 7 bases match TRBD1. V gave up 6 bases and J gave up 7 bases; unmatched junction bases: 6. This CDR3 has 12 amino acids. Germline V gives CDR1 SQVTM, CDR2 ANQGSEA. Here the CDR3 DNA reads TGCAGCGTGGGAGAACAGGGGAATGAGCAGTTCTTC. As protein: CSVGEQGNEQFF.

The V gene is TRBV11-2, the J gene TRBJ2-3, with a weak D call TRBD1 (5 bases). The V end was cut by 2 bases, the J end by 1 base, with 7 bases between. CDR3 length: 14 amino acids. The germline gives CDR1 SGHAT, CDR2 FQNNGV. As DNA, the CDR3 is TGTGCCAGCAGCTTATTAGGGGGCACAGATACGCAGTATTTT. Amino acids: CASSLLGGTDTQYF.

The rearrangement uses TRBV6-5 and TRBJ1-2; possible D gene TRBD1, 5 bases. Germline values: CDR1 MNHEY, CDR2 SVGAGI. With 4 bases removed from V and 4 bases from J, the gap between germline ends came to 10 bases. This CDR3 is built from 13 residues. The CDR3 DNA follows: TGTGCCAGCAGTTCTCGGACATTCTATGGCTACACCTTC. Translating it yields CASSSRTFYGYTF.

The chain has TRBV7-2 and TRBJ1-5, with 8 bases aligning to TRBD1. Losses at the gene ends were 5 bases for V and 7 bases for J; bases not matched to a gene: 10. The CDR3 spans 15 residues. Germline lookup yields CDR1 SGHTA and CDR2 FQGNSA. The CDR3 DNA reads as TGTGCCAGCAGCCTGGACAGGGTAGGATGGCAGCCCCAGCATTTT. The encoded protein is CASSLDRVGWQPQHF. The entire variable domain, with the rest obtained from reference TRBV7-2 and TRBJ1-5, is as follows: GAGVSQSPSNKVTEKGKDVELRCDPISGHTALYWYRQSLGQGLEFLIYFQGNSAPDKSGLPSDRFSAERTGGSVSTLTIQRTQQEDSAVYLCASSLDRVGWQPQHFGDGTRLSIL.